A single sample gave rise to the 14 T cell receptor beta chains below, sequenced in a study of blood T cell repertoires in COVID-19. Clones were sequenced by immunoSEQ multiplex PCR, and TCRdb holds only the in-frame ones, with some missing. The profile shows approximately 140,000 clones, about four fifths of them singletons. The material sequenced was peripheral blood. Receptors were obtained from a woman at least 80 years old with acute or convalescent COVID-19.

The V call is TRBV7-9, the J call TRBJ1-1; TRBD1 agrees at 8 bases. The ends lost 5 bases at V and 3 bases at J; junction bases unmatched: 2. Germline V gene lookup returns CDR1 SEHNR and CDR2 FQNEAQ (reference sequence). CDR3 length equals 13 residues. Here the CDR3 DNA reads TGTGCCAGCAGCCTGACAGGGGACACTGAAGCTTTCTTT. This translates into CASSLTGDTEAFF.

V gene TRBV2 combines with J gene TRBJ1-5; D uncertain. Germline V gene data show CDR1 as SNHLY and CDR2 as FYNNEI. The CDR3 length is 13 residues. Trimming cost V 6 bases and J 0 bases, with 6 bases left between them. The chain's CDR3 is CASSQDSNQPQHF. The CDR3 DNA sequence: TGTGCCAGCAGCCAGGATAGCAATCAGCCCCAGCATTTT.

The chain couples TRBV6-2 or TRBV6-3 to TRBJ1-5, with D perhaps matching TRBD1 (5 bases). CDR1 and CDR2 (germline): MNHEY, SVGEGT. The CDR3 totals 15 residues. The V gene lost 6 bases and the J gene lost 0 bases, with 12 bases spanning the gap. Written as DNA, the CDR3 is TGTGCCAGCAGCCCCGACAGATTTAGCAATCAGCCCCAGCATTTT. Protein sequence: CASSPDRFSNQPQHF.

CDR3 coding DNA: TGTGCCAGCAGCTTAGCTGGTAGTCAGCGCGAGCAGTTCTTC. Translated, it gives CASSLAGSQREQFF. The chain couples TRBV7-8 to TRBJ2-1, with D hard to call. V was pared by 0 bases and J by 10 bases, with 13 bases between. The CDR3 is 14 amino acids. Germline V gene data show CDR1 as SGHVS and CDR2 as FQNEAQ.

V usage is TRBV5-1 and J usage is TRBJ2-1; 8 bases align to TRBD1. V lost 5 bases to trimming and J lost 1 base; unmatched junction nucleotides: 8. This CDR3 is 16 amino acids long. The germline gives CDR1 SGHRS, CDR2 YFSETQ. The CDR3 protein is CASRTTGARSYNEQFF. CDR3 sequence (DNA): TGCGCCAGCAGGACGACAGGGGCCCGATCCTACAATGAGCAGTTCTTC.

This clone was detected once. This same CDR3 is encoded by further DNA sequences in the sample. The rearrangement uses TRBV19 and TRBJ2-7; 7 nucleotides align to TRBD1. There are 15 residues in the CDR3. Germline-derived CDR1 and CDR2 are LNHDA and SQIVND (reference sequence). The V and J ends lost 3 bases and 2 bases, in that order; junction bases with no gene match: 7. The CDR3 DNA reads TGTGCCAGTAGTATTTCCGGGCAGGGGGCCTACGAGCAGTACTTC. It encodes CASSISGQGAYEQYF.

V gene TRBV29-1 combines with J gene TRBJ2-7; D is unresolved. CDR1 SQVTM and CDR2 ANQGSEA come from the germline V gene. V was trimmed by 7 bases and J by 0 bases, leaving 13 bases between them. CDR3 length: 13 amino acids. The CDR3 spells CSGAVGSSYEQYF. CDR3 in DNA: TGCAGCGGGGCTGTCGGAAGCTCCTACGAGCAGTACTTC.

Concerning this clone: One end of the junction does not line up with germline, which may come from a read error. The CDR3: CASSLGGPGTGPARDF. CDR3 DNA: TGTGCCAGCAGCTTGGGGGGCCCCGGGACAGGGCCGGCGAGGGATTTT. The chain carries TRBV5-5 and TRBJ1-3; 9 positions agree with TRBD1. The V gene's germline CDR1 is SGHKS and CDR2 YYEKEE (reference sequence). CDR3 length equals 16 residues.

V gene TRBV5-6 combines with J gene TRBJ1-4, with 8 nucleotides matching TRBD1. V was clipped by 5 bases and J by 7 bases; unmatched bases: 10. The length of the CDR3 is 15 residues. Germline CDR1 is SGHDT and CDR2 is YYEEEE. CDR3 region: CASSPRTGQGEKLFF. CDR3 coding DNA: TGTGCCAGCAGTCCTCGGACAGGGCAGGGTGAAAAACTGTTTTTT.

The rearrangement joins TRBV2 to TRBJ1-1; TRBD1 matches at 9 bases. The CDR3 has 15 residues. Unmatched junction bases numbered 12, after V lost 7 bases and J lost 6 bases. Germline loops: CDR1 SNHLY, CDR2 FYNNEI. CDR3 loop: CASIKDRGGGPEAFF. As DNA, the CDR3 is TGTGCCAGCATTAAGGACAGGGGCGGGGGTCCTGAAGCTTTCTTT.

The chain carries TRBV30 and TRBJ1-2, with D uncertain. V was clipped by 6 bases and J by 2 bases, with 4 bases between them. In germline, CDR1 is GTSNPN, CDR2 SVGIG (reference sequence). The CDR3 runs to 10 residues. CDR3 amino acids: CACRNYGYTF. The CDR3 DNA reads TGTGCCTGTAGAAACTATGGCTACACCTTC.

The chain carries TRBV30 and TRBJ1-6; 10 bases map to TRBD1. Germline lookup yields CDR1 GTSNPN and CDR2 SVGIG (reference sequence). The V gene end was trimmed by 4 bases and the J gene end by 7 bases; junction bases not matched to a gene: 7. The CDR3 length is 15 residues. The CDR3 loop is CAWNRQGAYNSPLHF. The CDR3 DNA is TGTGCCTGGAATCGACAGGGGGCATACAATTCACCCCTCCACTTT. The whole variable domain, filled in from reference TRBV30 and TRBJ1-6, reads SQTIHQWPATLVQPVGSPLSLECTVEGTSNPNLYWYRQAAGRGLQLLFYSVGIGQISSEVPQNLSASRPQDRQFILSSKKLLLSDSGFYLCAWNRQGAYNSPLHFGNGTRLTVT.

The V and J genes are TRBV7-2 and TRBJ1-5; D unresolved. Trimming pared 1 base from V and 6 bases from J, leaving 7 bases between. The germline V gene has CDR1 SGHTA and CDR2 FQGNSA. CDR3 length: 13 residues. The CDR3 DNA reads TGTGCCAGCAGCTTAGGAGGGTTTCAGCCCCAGCATTTT. As protein: CASSLGGFQPQHF.

This chain links TRBV5-1 with TRBJ2-2; D gene unclear. V was pared by 4 bases and J by 1 base, with 17 bases between. This CDR3 is 17 amino acids long. Per germline, CDR1 SGHRS and CDR2 YFSETQ. CDR3: CASSPKTAPGNTGELFF. CDR3 in DNA: TGCGCCAGCAGCCCAAAGACCGCGCCGGGGAACACCGGGGAGCTGTTTTTT.